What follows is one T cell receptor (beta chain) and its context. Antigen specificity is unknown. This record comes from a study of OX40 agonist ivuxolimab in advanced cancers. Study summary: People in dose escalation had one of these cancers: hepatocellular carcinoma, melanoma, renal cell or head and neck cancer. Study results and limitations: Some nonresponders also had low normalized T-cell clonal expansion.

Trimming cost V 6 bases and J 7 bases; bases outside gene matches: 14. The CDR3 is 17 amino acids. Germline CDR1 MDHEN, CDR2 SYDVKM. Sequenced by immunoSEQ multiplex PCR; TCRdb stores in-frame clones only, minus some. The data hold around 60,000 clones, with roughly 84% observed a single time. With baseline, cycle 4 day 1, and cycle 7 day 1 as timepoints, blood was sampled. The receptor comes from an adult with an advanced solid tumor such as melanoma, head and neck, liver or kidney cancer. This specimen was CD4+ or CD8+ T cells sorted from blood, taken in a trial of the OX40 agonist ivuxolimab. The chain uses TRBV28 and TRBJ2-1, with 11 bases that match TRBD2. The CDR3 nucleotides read TGTGCCAGCAGGAGAACTTCCGGGACTAGCGGAAGGAATGAGCAGTTCTTC. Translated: CASRRTSGTSGRNEQFF. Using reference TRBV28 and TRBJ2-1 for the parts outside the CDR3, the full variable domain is DVKVTQSSRYLVKRTGEKVFLECVQDMDHENMFWYRQDPGLGLRLIYFSYDVKMKEKGDIPEGYSVSREKKERFSLILESASTNQTSMYLCASRRTSGTSGRNEQFFGPGTRLTVL.